A single sample gave rise to the 7 T cell receptor beta chains below, sequenced in a study of blood T cell repertoires in COVID-19. Generated by immunoSEQ multiplex PCR, the TCRdb table keeps only in-frame clones and is missing some. The data contain 310,000 or so clones, approximately 86% of them singletons. Sequencing input: peripheral blood. These receptors were obtained from a man between 65 and 80 years old with acute or convalescent COVID-19.

The gene calls are TRBV6-1 and TRBJ2-5, with no clear D. Germline CDR1 MNHNS, CDR2 SASEGT. Trimming took 2 bases from V and 4 from J, leaving 8 bases between them. The CDR3 spans 13 residues. The CDR3 protein is CASSESRSETQYF. Here the CDR3 DNA reads TGTGCCAGCAGTGAATCCAGGTCAGAGACCCAGTACTTC.

The chain carries TRBV14 and TRBJ2-3; 10 bases align to TRBD1. V lost 3 bases and J lost 6; bases outside the gene matches: 9. From germline, CDR1 is SGHDN and CDR2 FVKESK. This CDR3 contains 16 residues. The CDR3: CASSQDTGTGVDTQYF. The CDR3 DNA reads TGTGCCAGCAGCCAGGACACCGGGACAGGGGTGGATACGCAGTATTTT. Full variable domain (missing parts from reference TRBV14 and TRBJ2-3): EAGVTQFPSHSVIEKGQTVTLRCDPISGHDNLYWYRRVMGKEIKFLLHFVKESKQDESGMPNNRFLAERTGGTYSTLKVQPAELEDSGVYFCASSQDTGTGVDTQYFGPGTRLTVL.

The genes are TRBV4-3 and TRBJ2-1; 11 bases map to TRBD1. The CDR3 consists of 15 residues. V trimming: 6 bases; J trimming: 5 bases; junction bases outside the gene matches: 6. Germline V CDR1 and CDR2: LGHNA, YSLEER. CDR3: CASRSADRGHNEQFF. Here the CDR3 DNA reads TGCGCCAGCAGATCCGCGGACAGGGGGCACAATGAGCAGTTCTTC.

The chain carries TRBV30 and TRBJ2-1; the D gene is possibly TRBD2 (6 bases). Germline V lookup: CDR1 GTSNPN, CDR2 SVGIG (reference sequence). Trimming removed 5 bases at V and 6 bases at J, with 20 bases between. The CDR3 is 15 amino acids. The CDR3 nucleotides read TGTGCCTGGTCATTCGGAACGGGAGACTTCAATGAGCAGTTCTTC. This sequence encodes CAWSFGTGDFNEQFF.

The V and J genes are TRBV7-2 and TRBJ1-3, with D perhaps TRBD1 (5 bases). Trimming removed 2 bases from V and 4 bases from J, with 12 bases in between. The CDR3 has 15 residues. Germline lookup yields CDR1 SGHTA and CDR2 FQGNSA. CDR3 DNA sequence: TGTGCCAGCAGCTTATTATGGGCAGGGGGAAACACCATATATTTT. This gives the protein CASSLLWAGGNTIYF.

As for this clone: Additional DNA sequences in this sample encode the identical CDR3. The chain combines TRBV24-1 with TRBJ1-4; maybe TRBD1 (6 bases). This CDR3 comprises 15 residues. Trimming shortened V by 4 bases and J by 3 bases, and 11 bases separated the two germline ends. Germline-derived CDR1 and CDR2 are KGHDR and SFDVKD. The CDR3 reads CATSDSGTSNEKLFF. CDR3 DNA sequence: TGTGCCACCAGTGACTCCGGGACATCTAATGAAAAACTGTTTTTT.

The V gene is TRBV5-1, the J gene TRBJ2-3; a weak D match, TRBD1 (5 bases). Trimming stripped 0 bases from V and 6 bases from J, with 17 bases between. This CDR3 is 16 amino acids long. In germline, CDR1 is SGHRS, CDR2 YFSETQ. CDR3 loop: CASSLAPDSSHDTQYF. CDR3 in DNA: TGCGCCAGCAGCTTGGCTCCTGACAGCTCACACGATACGCAGTATTTT.